One sample yielded the 30 T cell receptor beta chains listed below, sequenced in a study of blood T cells in healthy people across ages. Then a second PCR, running roughly 7 to 11 cycles, was carried out with a sample-barcoded 5' primer and a J-beta primer mix. Via MiXCR, TCRdb re-called the 5' RACE reads, giving one row per CDR3 protein. The profile shows 650,000 to 950,000 distinct CDR3 sequences, under 55% of them singletons. Sequenced input: blood. All receptors come from a man aged 55 to 70 in good health.

This clonotype turned up a few times. The V gene is TRBV4-1, the J gene TRBJ1-6; 7 nucleotides align to TRBD1. The germline gives CDR1 MGHRA, CDR2 YSYEKL. The CDR3 spans 16 residues. The V gene end was trimmed by 2 bases and the J gene end by 7 bases; junction bases not matched to a gene: 8. CDR3 sequence: CASSQSPSGQNSPLHF. DNA for the CDR3: TGCGCCAGCAGCCAATCCCCATCGGGACAGAATTCACCCCTCCACTTT.

The chain employs TRBV3-1 and TRBJ2-5; D is ambiguous. This CDR3 has 14 amino acids. V lost 0 bases, J lost 5 bases, and 10 bases lay in between. The germline gives CDR1 LGHDT, CDR2 YNNKEL (reference sequence). The CDR3 DNA reads TGTGCCAGCAGCCAAGAGGTTTTTAAGGAGACCCAGTACTTC. It codes for CASSQEVFKETQYF.

This chain uses TRBV7-2 with TRBJ1-4; 8 bases are a match to TRBD1. The junction had 6 bases not matched to a gene; V was cut back by 3 bases and J by 3 bases. The germline V gene encodes CDR1 SGHTA and CDR2 FQGNSA. This CDR3 contains 16 residues. The CDR3 DNA reads TGTGCCAGCAGCTTGCCCGGACAGGGACCTAATGAAAAACTGTTTTTT. This translates into CASSLPGQGPNEKLFF.

This clonotype turned up a few times. This chain uses TRBV12-3 or TRBV12-4 with TRBJ1-5; the match to TRBD1 covers 8 bases. Trimming at V came to 5 bases and at J to 3 bases, leaving 6 bases not matched to a gene. The CDR3 extends over 15 amino acids. CDR3 nucleotide sequence: TGTGCCAGCAGTGGACAGACAGGGGCCAATCAGCCCCAGCATTTT. The encoded protein is CASSGQTGANQPQHF.

This clonotype was detected only a few times. The chain joins TRBV9 to TRBJ2-7, with unresolved D. In germline, CDR1 is SGDLS, CDR2 YYNGEE. The CDR3 runs 14 residues. Trimming removed 0 bases at V and 5 bases at J, with 12 bases between. For the CDR3, the DNA is TGTGCCAGCAGCGTAGGGAAGCTGGGTGACGAGCAGTACTTC. Protein product: CASSVGKLGDEQYF.

This clonotype was observed once. The chain is built from TRBV20-1 and TRBJ2-1; weak D call: TRBD2 (7 bases). Germline V CDR1 and CDR2: DFQATT, SNEGSKA (reference sequence). CDR3 size: 14 residues. V was cut by 1 base and J by 7 bases, with 14 bases left in between. The DNA for the CDR3 is TGCAGTGCTAGAGCCCGGGGGGCAAGGAATGAGCAGTTCTTC. Translation gives CSARARGARNEQFF.

This clonotype was detected once. The chain carries TRBV5-1 and TRBJ2-3; 8 positions match TRBD2. Germline CDR1 is SGHRS and CDR2 is YFSETQ. Trimming took 2 bases from V and 3 from J; bases not matched to a gene: 8. This CDR3 spans 16 amino acids. The CDR3 coding sequence is TGCGCCAGCAGCTTACGCGGGGGGCTCATTACAGATACGCAGTATTTT. Protein: CASSLRGGLITDTQYF.

This clonotype was observed many times. The V gene is TRBV20-1, the J gene TRBJ2-7, with 8 positions matching TRBD1. Trimming took 4 bases from V and 2 from J; bases not matched to a gene: 7. The length of the CDR3 is 14 residues. Germline loops: CDR1 DFQATT, CDR2 SNEGSKA (reference sequence). The CDR3, as DNA: TGCAGTGCTAACCGACAGGGGTTTCCCTACGAGCAGTACTTC. Its translation is CSANRQGFPYEQYF.

This clonotype was seen more than once but under ten times. The CDR3 loop reads CASSKTGEGYF. CDR3 nucleotide sequence: TGTGCCAGCAGCAAGACAGGGGAGGGGTATTTT. The chain is built from TRBV7-9 and TRBJ2-3, with D possibly matching TRBD1 (8 bases). The CDR3 is made up of 11 amino acids. The V and J ends lost 5 bases and 14 bases respectively, with 14 bases between them. Germline-derived CDR1 and CDR2 are SEHNR and FQNEAQ (reference sequence).

This clonotype showed up just a few times. The rearrangement links TRBV20-1 to TRBJ2-7, with a possible D match to TRBD2 (6 bases). The CDR3 has 13 amino acids. The germline gives CDR1 DFQATT, CDR2 SNEGSKA (reference sequence). V lost 4 bases to trimming and J lost 3 bases, with 13 bases between them. CDR3 bases: TGCAGTGCTACCGGAGGGCGAGTCTACGAGCAGTACTTC. Translated, it gives CSATGGRVYEQYF.

This CDR3 reads CASGRRGANTEAFF. The CDR3 DNA is TGTGCCAGCGGGAGGCGGGGAGCAAACACTGAAGCTTTCTTT. The chain combines TRBV27 with TRBJ1-1; D uncertain. CDR1 and CDR2 from the germline V gene are MNHEY and SMNVEV (reference sequence). V lost 8 bases and J 2 bases, leaving 15 bases between the germline ends. There are 14 residues in the CDR3.

This rearrangement joins TRBV6-2 or TRBV6-3 to TRBJ2-7; 7 bases line up with TRBD1. The CDR3 consists of 14 residues. V trimming: 6 bases; J trimming: 5 bases; junction bases outside the gene matches: 10. Germline V gene data show CDR1 as MNHEY and CDR2 as SVGEGT. The CDR3 sequence is CASSVETGSDEQYF. The CDR3 region has the DNA TGTGCCAGCAGCGTGGAGACAGGGTCTGACGAGCAGTACTTC.

The J gene is TRBJ2-3, the V gene TRBV24-1; perhaps TRBD2 as D (6 bases). The CDR3 has 15 amino acids. The germline gives CDR1 KGHDR, CDR2 SFDVKD. V was clipped by 3 bases and J by 4 bases, with 13 bases between them. The CDR3 reads CATSDPNLAADTQYF. CDR3 DNA sequence: TGTGCCACCAGTGATCCGAATTTAGCGGCAGATACGCAGTATTTT.

V gene TRBV20-1 combines with J gene TRBJ2-1, with 7 bases lining up with TRBD2. The V and J ends lost 3 bases and 5 bases, in that order; junction bases with no gene match: 16. The CDR3 length is 17 residues. Germline CDR1 DFQATT, CDR2 SNEGSKA (reference sequence). The chain's CDR3 is CSASRYRDFGTNNEQFF. The CDR3 nucleotides read TGCAGTGCTAGCCGATACCGGGACTTTGGGACTAACAATGAGCAGTTCTTC.

This clonotype was counted between two and nine times. The chain couples TRBV27 to TRBJ2-5, with a tentative D call TRBD2 (5 bases). Per the germline V gene, CDR1 is MNHEY and CDR2 is SMNVEV (reference sequence). Trimming took 3 bases from V and 5 from J, leaving 16 bases between them. The CDR3 totals 15 residues. DNA of the CDR3: TGTGCCAGCAGTTTTGTCCCCGGACTCGGGGAGACCCAGTACTTC. The encoded protein is CASSFVPGLGETQYF.

The rearrangement joins TRBV7-2 to TRBJ2-1; the D is unclear. Looked up from germline, CDR1 is SGHTA and CDR2 is FQGNSA. This CDR3 is built from 16 residues. V lost 5 bases to trimming and J lost 5 bases, with 19 bases between them. The CDR3: CASSLRSPVYNNEQFF. The CDR3 nucleotides are TGTGCCAGCAGCCTGCGATCCCCGGTTTACAACAATGAGCAGTTCTTC. Using reference TRBV7-2 and TRBJ2-1 for the parts outside the CDR3, the full variable domain is GAGVSQSPSNKVTEKGKDVELRCDPISGHTALYWYRQSLGQGLEFLIYFQGNSAPDKSGLPSDRFSAERTGGSVSTLTIQRTQQEDSAVYLCASSLRSPVYNNEQFFGPGTRLTVL.

The chain carries TRBV4-1 and TRBJ1-2, with D unclear. CDR3 size: 13 residues. The germline V gene encodes CDR1 MGHRA and CDR2 YSYEKL. V was shortened by 0 bases and J by 5 bases, with 7 bases between the two germline ends. CDR3 sequence (DNA): TGCGCCAGCAGCCAAGATCTCCGGTATGGCTACACCTTC. This gives the protein CASSQDLRYGYTF.

The V call is TRBV20-1, the J call TRBJ2-5; D is ambiguous. The CDR3 is 12 residues long. Germline lookup yields CDR1 DFQATT and CDR2 SNEGSKA (reference sequence). Deletions cut 7 bases from V and 5 bases from J, with 14 bases between. The CDR3 nucleotides are TGCAGTGTATACGATATTCTGGAGACCCAGTACTTC. It encodes CSVYDILETQYF.

V is TRBV12-5 and J is TRBJ2-5; D not resolved. Germline V gene sequence: CDR1 LGHNT, CDR2 FRNRAP. Trimming removed 1 base at V and 2 bases at J, with 5 bases between. This CDR3 is 13 amino acids long. Here the CDR3 reads CASGLGLQETQYF. The CDR3 bases are TGTGCTAGTGGTTTGGGACTTCAAGAGACCCAGTACTTC.

This clonotype was counted only a few times. At one end, the junction sequence differs from germline, possibly due to a read error. J is TRBJ1-1 and V is TRBV20-1; TRBD1 might be the D (5 bases). This CDR3 is built from 13 residues. From germline, CDR1 is DFQATT and CDR2 SNEGSKA (reference sequence). The CDR3 region has the DNA TGCAGTGCTGCCAACTGGGGGAACACCGAAGCTTTCTTT. Translating it yields CSAANWGNTEAFF.

The chain has TRBV7-2 and TRBJ2-2; no clear D. The V end was cut by 3 bases, the J end by 7 bases, with 6 bases between. The V gene's germline CDR1 is SGHTA and CDR2 FQGNSA. This CDR3 spans 12 amino acids. The CDR3 loop is CASSFLVGELFF. DNA for the CDR3: TGTGCCAGCAGCTTTCTAGTCGGGGAGCTGTTTTTT.

This clonotype was seen only once. This chain links TRBV5-1 with TRBJ2-3; 8 nucleotides line up with TRBD2. The trim removed 0 bases at V and 5 bases at J, leaving 8 bases unmatched. Germline lookup yields CDR1 SGHRS and CDR2 YFSETQ. The CDR3 loop spans 16 amino acids. CDR3: CASSLAIGGAVDTQYF. Written as DNA, the CDR3 is TGCGCCAGCAGCTTGGCCATCGGGGGGGCGGTAGATACGCAGTATTTT.

This chain's CDR3 is CASSGMALGENIQYF. The CDR3 DNA is TGTGCCAGCAGCGGCATGGCGCTTGGGGAAAACATTCAGTACTTC. The chain is built from TRBV9 and TRBJ2-4; D not resolved. V was cut by 3 bases and J by 5 bases, with 15 bases left in between. This CDR3 is 15 amino acids long. Germline-derived CDR1 and CDR2 are SGDLS and YYNGEE. The full variable domain, completed using reference TRBV9 and TRBJ2-4, is DSGVTQTPKHLITATGQRVTLRCSPRSGDLSVYWYQQSLDQGLQFLIQYYNGEERAKGNILERFSAQQFPDLHSELNLSSLELGDSALYFCASSGMALGENIQYFGAGTRLSVL.

This clonotype was counted a single time. The chain carries TRBV6-2 or TRBV6-3 and TRBJ1-5; the D gene is possibly TRBD1 (6 bases). The CDR3 is made up of 17 amino acids. CDR1 is MNHEY, CDR2 SVGEGT, per germline. V was shortened by 6 bases and J by 6 bases, with 24 bases between the two germline ends. CDR3 sequence reads: CASRTEALWGAGQPQHF. The DNA for the CDR3 is TGTGCCAGCAGAACCGAAGCTCTGTGGGGGGCGGGTCAGCCCCAGCATTTT.

With respect to this clonotype: This could be a read error, since a much larger clone is one nucleotide away. The J gene is TRBJ2-6, the V gene TRBV29-1, with no clear D. This CDR3 spans 14 amino acids. Per germline, CDR1 SQVTM and CDR2 ANQGSEA. The chain's CDR3 is CSVGQSSGTNVLTF. In DNA, the CDR3 is TGCAGCGTTGGGCAAAGCTCTGGGACCAACGTCCTGACTTTC. The full variable domain, in which reference TRBV29-1 and TRBJ2-6 provide the parts outside the CDR3, is SAVISQKPSRDICQRGTSLTIQCQVDSQVTMMFWYRQQPGQSLTLIATANQGSEATYESGFVIDKFPISRPNLTFSTLTVSNMSPEDSSIYLCSVGQSSGTNVLTFGAGSRLTVL.

The chain is built from TRBV2 and TRBJ1-2; no firm D call. Between the trimmed V and J ends, which lost 7 bases and 2 bases, there was a span of 11 bases. The germline gives CDR1 SNHLY, CDR2 FYNNEI. The CDR3 contains 13 residues. This chain's CDR3 is CASKDDFNYGYTF. The CDR3 DNA sequence: TGTGCCAGCAAGGACGATTTCAACTATGGCTACACCTTC. The variable domain in full, with the rest retrieved from reference TRBV2 and TRBJ1-2, is EPEVTQTPSHQVTQMGQEVILRCVPISNHLYFYWYRQILGQKVEFLVSFYNNEISEKSEIFDDQFSVERPDGSNFTLKIRSTKLEDSAMYFCASKDDFNYGYTFGSGTRLTVV.

With regard to this clonotype: One end of the junction is discordant with germline, which a read error may explain. The chain links TRBV3-1 to TRBJ2-6; D perhaps matches TRBD2 (6 bases). Per the germline V gene, CDR1 is LGHDT and CDR2 is YNNKEL (reference sequence). CDR3 length: 18 amino acids. The CDR3 spells CASSHSWGGASVANVLTF. The CDR3 DNA is TGTGCCAGCAGCCATTCCTGGGGCGGGGCTTCTGTGGCCAACGTCCTGACTTTC. Variable domain in full (rest from reference TRBV3-1 and TRBJ2-6): DTAVSQTPKYLVTQMGNDKSIKCEQNLGHDTMYWYKQDSKKFLKIMFSYNNKELIINETVPNRFSPKSPDKAHLNLHINSLELGDSAVYFCASSHSWGGASVANVLTFGAGSRLTVL.

By sample share, this clonotype is medium-sized. The chain is built from TRBV4-2 and TRBJ1-2; the D is unclear. Germline loops: CDR1 LGHNA, CDR2 YNFKEQ. The CDR3 has 14 residues. Between the trimmed V and J ends, which lost 0 bases and 6 bases, there was a span of 11 bases. The DNA of the CDR3 is TGTGCCAGCAGCCAAGAATTAACGTACGATGGCTACACCTTC. Its protein is CASSQELTYDGYTF.

This clonotype appeared a few times. The chain couples TRBV7-2 to TRBJ2-3, with TRBD2 as a possible D gene (6 bases). CDR1 and CDR2 from the germline V gene are SGHTA and FQGNSA. V lost 3 bases, J lost 6 bases, and 10 bases lay in between. This CDR3 has 13 amino acids. Here the CDR3 reads CASSFPGADTQYF. CDR3 sequence (DNA): TGTGCCAGCAGCTTCCCGGGAGCCGATACGCAGTATTTT.

The rearrangement joins TRBV9 to TRBJ2-4; 8 nucleotides agree with TRBD1. The CDR3 is 15 residues long. The germline V gene has CDR1 SGDLS and CDR2 YYNGEE. Trimming cost V 3 bases and J 4 bases; bases outside gene matches: 6. The CDR3 sequence: CASSGQGSSKNIQYF. The DNA for the CDR3 is TGTGCCAGCAGCGGACAGGGGAGTAGTAAAAACATTCAGTACTTC.